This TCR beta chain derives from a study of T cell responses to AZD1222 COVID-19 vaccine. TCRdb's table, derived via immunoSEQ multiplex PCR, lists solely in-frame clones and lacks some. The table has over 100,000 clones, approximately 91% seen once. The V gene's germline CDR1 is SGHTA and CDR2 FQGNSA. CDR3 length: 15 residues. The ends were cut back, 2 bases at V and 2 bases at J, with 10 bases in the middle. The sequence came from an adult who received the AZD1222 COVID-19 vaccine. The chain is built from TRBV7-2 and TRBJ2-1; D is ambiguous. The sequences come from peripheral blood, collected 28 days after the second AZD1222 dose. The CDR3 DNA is TGTGCCAGCAGCTTAAATTGGCAGGCCTACAATGAGCAGTTCTTC. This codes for CASSLNWQAYNEQFF.